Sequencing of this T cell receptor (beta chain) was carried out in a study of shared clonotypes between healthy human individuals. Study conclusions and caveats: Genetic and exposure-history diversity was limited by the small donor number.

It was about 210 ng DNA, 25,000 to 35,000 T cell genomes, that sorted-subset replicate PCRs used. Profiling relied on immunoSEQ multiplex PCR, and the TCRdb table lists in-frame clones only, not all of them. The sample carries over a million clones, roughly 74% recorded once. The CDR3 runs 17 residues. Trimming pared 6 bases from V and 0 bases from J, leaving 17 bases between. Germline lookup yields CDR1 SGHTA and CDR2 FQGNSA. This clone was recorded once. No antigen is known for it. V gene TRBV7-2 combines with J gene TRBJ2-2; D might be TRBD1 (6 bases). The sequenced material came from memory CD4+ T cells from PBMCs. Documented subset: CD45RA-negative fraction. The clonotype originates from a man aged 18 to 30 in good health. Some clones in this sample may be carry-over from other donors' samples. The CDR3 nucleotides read TGTGCCAGCAGATCTGGACAGCCCCTAACGAACACCGGGGAGCTGTTTTTT. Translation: CASRSGQPLTNTGELFF.